Presented here are 14 T cell receptor beta chains from one specimen sequenced in a study of blood T cell repertoires in COVID-19 (dated by TCRdb to 2018 to 2021). Receptor libraries were prepared by the immunoSEQ multiplex PCR assay. In TCRdb, the immuneACCESS table is reduced to in-frame sequences with V and J assigned. These tables do not hold every clone; where another copy was compared, an unresolved V gene accounts for under half, and the others remain unexplained. Recorded for this sample are tens of thousands of clones; 82% of them occurred a single time. Of the sample, less than 9.5% falls within the top ten clones. Sequencing input: peripheral blood. The receptors shown here come from a man aged 35 to 55 with acute or convalescent COVID-19.

The chain combines TRBV15 with TRBJ2-2; 9 bases map to TRBD2. The length of the CDR3 is 15 residues. Looked up from germline, CDR1 is LNHNV and CDR2 is YYDKDF (reference sequence). Germline trimming cut 5 bases from V and 4 bases from J; bases unmatched to any gene: 5. CDR3 region: CATSLAGTGTGELFF. The CDR3 DNA reads TGTGCCACCAGCCTAGCGGGGACTGGCACCGGGGAGCTGTTTTTT.

The V gene is TRBV24-1, the J gene TRBJ1-1, with no clear D. Germline-derived CDR1 and CDR2 are KGHDR and SFDVKD. V was pared by 6 bases and J by 10 bases, with 11 bases between. This CDR3 region has 11 residues. The CDR3 sequence: CATSRGNGAFF. The CDR3 DNA reads as TGTGCCACCAGTCGGGGAAACGGAGCTTTCTTT.

This clone was detected once. This rearrangement joins TRBV6-5 to TRBJ2-7; 7 bases are a match to TRBD1. The CDR3 covers 14 residues. Unmatched junction bases numbered 8, after V lost 6 bases and J lost 3 bases. CDR1 MNHEY and CDR2 SVGAGI come from the germline V gene. DNA of the CDR3: TGTGCCAGCAGAGACAGGGTTTTGGTCTACGAGCAGTACTTC. Protein sequence: CASRDRVLVYEQYF.

The CDR3 loop is CASSLGTVYNEQFF. The CDR3 nucleotides are TGCGCCAGCAGCTTGGGTACAGTCTACAATGAGCAGTTCTTC. V gene TRBV5-1 combines with J gene TRBJ2-1; D ambiguous. The CDR3 loop spans 14 amino acids. V was trimmed by 0 bases and J by 3 bases, leaving 7 bases between them. Germline CDR1 SGHRS, CDR2 YFSETQ.

The genes are TRBV19 and TRBJ2-6; D remains ambiguous. The ends were cut back, 3 bases at V and 0 bases at J, with 6 bases in the middle. Germline CDR1 LNHDA, CDR2 SQIVND (reference sequence). The CDR3 covers 15 residues. CDR3 DNA: TGTGCCAGTAGTATTTTACTCTCTGGGGCCAACGTCCTGACTTTC. Translating gives CASSILLSGANVLTF.

V usage is TRBV5-1 and J usage is TRBJ2-2; TRBD1 matches 8 bases. With 5 bases clipped from V and 4 bases from J, the junction kept 10 bases outside the gene matches. The CDR3 has 16 residues. Germline V gene data show CDR1 as SGHRS and CDR2 as YFSETQ. The CDR3 region has the DNA TGCGCCAGCAGATGGGGGGACAGGAGGGGCACCGGGGAGCTGTTTTTT. It codes for CASRWGDRRGTGELFF.

As for this clone: The junction differs from germline at one of its ends, possibly a read error. This rearrangement joins TRBV6-5 to TRBJ2-3; 9 bases map to TRBD2. The CDR3 runs to 15 residues. Looked up from germline, CDR1 is MNHEY and CDR2 is SVGAGI. CDR3 amino acids: CASSSSGTSRDTQYF. The DNA for the CDR3 is TGTGCCAGCAGTTCCTCCGGGACTAGCAGAGATACGCAGTATTTT.

The J gene is TRBJ1-5, the V gene TRBV7-8, with 12 bases that match TRBD1. CDR1 is SGHVS, CDR2 FQNEAQ, per germline. The length of the CDR3 is 17 residues. The trim removed 0 bases at V and 4 bases at J, leaving 4 bases unmatched. DNA for the CDR3: TGTGCCAGCAGCTTAGCTGGGACAGGGGGCGGGAATCAGCCCCAGCATTTT. It encodes CASSLAGTGGGNQPQHF.

This clone was picked up a small number of times. V usage is TRBV30 and J usage is TRBJ2-5; 7 bases are a match to TRBD1. CDR3 length: 16 amino acids. Per the germline V gene, CDR1 is GTSNPN and CDR2 is SVGIG (reference sequence). V lost 8 bases, J lost 10 bases, and 25 bases stayed unmatched. The CDR3 loop reads CAGSSLTVAGGDGQYF. The CDR3 nucleotides are TGTGCCGGGTCTAGTTTGACAGTGGCAGGGGGAGATGGCCAGTACTTC.

V usage is TRBV9 and J usage is TRBJ1-6; maybe TRBD1 (6 bases). Germline CDR1 is SGDLS and CDR2 is YYNGEE. The CDR3 runs 14 residues. V was cut by 1 base and J by 8 bases, with 10 bases left in between. CDR3 sequence (DNA): TGTGCCAGCAGCGTAACAGGGAGACATTCACCCCTCCACTTT. It specifies CASSVTGRHSPLHF.

The gene calls are TRBV30 and TRBJ1-2; 11 positions agree with TRBD1. J was trimmed by 4 bases and V by 1 base; bases with no gene match: 8. The CDR3 runs to 16 residues. CDR1 and CDR2 from the germline V gene are GTSNPN and SVGIG (reference sequence). The CDR3 protein is CAWSGGTGGFGYGYTF. As DNA, the CDR3 is TGTGCCTGGAGTGGGGGGACAGGGGGTTTCGGCTATGGCTACACCTTC.

This chain connects TRBV2 to TRBJ2-3; TRBD2 agrees at 8 bases. Germline assignment: CDR1 SNHLY and CDR2 FYNNEI. The CDR3 is 17 residues long. The V segment lost 2 bases and the J segment 2 bases; nucleotides outside the gene matches: 9. The CDR3, as DNA: TGTGCCAGCAGTGAAAGTGGACTAGCTTTACTCACAGATACGCAGTATTTT. Translation gives CASSESGLALLTDTQYF.

This clone was seen only a few times. This sequence joins TRBV5-6 and TRBJ2-6; D perhaps matches TRBD1 (6 bases). Trimming shortened V by 1 base and J by 0 bases, and 11 bases separated the two germline ends. Germline CDR1 and CDR2: SGHDT and YYEEEE. This CDR3 spans 17 amino acids. This CDR3 is CASSLRDTISGANVLTF. The CDR3 DNA reads as TGTGCCAGCAGCTTGCGGGACACTATCTCTGGGGCCAACGTCCTGACTTTC.

The chain has TRBV24-1 and TRBJ1-1; D may be TRBD1 (5 bases). This CDR3 is 15 amino acids long. With 8 bases removed from V and 3 bases from J, the gap between germline ends came to 18 bases. Germline values: CDR1 KGHDR, CDR2 SFDVKD. The CDR3 loop reads CATTPGQGQDTEAFF. The CDR3, as DNA: TGTGCCACCACGCCCGGGCAGGGTCAGGACACTGAAGCTTTCTTT.